These T cell receptor beta chains were read from a single sample in a study of graft-versus-host responses after intestinal transplantation. No antigen has been identified for these receptors. The table came from immunoSEQ multiplex PCR; TCRdb's copy has only in-frame clones and leaves some out. The sample yields approximately 33,000 clones, roughly 83% seen once. The sample in question was unstimulated CD8+ T cells sorted from spleen or lymph node cells, obtained before intestinal transplant. The source of these receptors is a human donor who received an intestinal transplant. The CDR3 runs from the conserved cysteine through the conserved F or W. A D gene is named only where the DNA matches it firmly. Clone size is stated in some rows and not others, as once, few, many or a class when expanded.

TGTGCCTGGATGGGACAGGGGCGACTTCGGACCTACGAGCAGTACTTC,CAWMGQGRLRTYEQYF,TRBV30,-,TRBD1,TRBJ2-7
TGCGCCAGCAGCCAAGATGGGGCCGGAGCTGGCAATCAGCCCCAGCATTTT,CASSQDGAGAGNQPQHF,TRBV4-1,-,-,TRBJ1-5
TGTGCCAGCAGTTTTGTCTGGGGGCGGGTAAATGAGCAGTTCTTC,CASSFVWGRVNEQFF,TRBV27,-,-,TRBJ2-1
TGTGCCAGCAGCTTAATAAGCGGGGGGGCCTACGAGCAGTACTTC,CASSLISGGAYEQYF,TRBV7-2,-,TRBD2,TRBJ2-7
TGTGCCAGCAGTTTCTGGCTCAACAGACAAGAGACCCAGTACTTC,CASSFWLNRQETQYF,TRBV28,-,-,TRBJ2-5
TGCGCCAGCAGCTTGGCCGGGGACACAGATACGCAGTATTTT,CASSLAGDTDTQYF,TRBV5-1,-,-,TRBJ2-3
TGTGCCAGCAGTTTAAACTCAGGGGGTGAGCAGTTCTTC,CASSLNSGGEQFF,TRBV27,-,TRBD1,TRBJ2-1
TGTGCCAGCAGCTTGGTGGAGGGGGCGTACACCTTC,CASSLVEGAYTF,TRBV5-5,-,TRBD1,TRBJ1-2
TGTGCCAGCAGCCCCGGGTGGGGCAGTGGCTACACCTTC,CASSPGWGSGYTF,TRBV28,-,-,TRBJ1-2
TGTGCCAGTAGAAGTGAGGTCGCTAGCAATCAGCCCCAGCATTTT,CASRSEVASNQPQHF,TRBV19,few,-,TRBJ1-5
TGTGCCAGCAGCCCCCAAGACAGGACATATTATAGCAATCAGCCCCAGCATTTT,CASSPQDRTYYSNQPQHF,TRBV4-2,few,-,TRBJ1-5
TGTGCCAGCAAGTGGACAGGGTCCTACAATGAGCAGTTCTTC,CASKWTGSYNEQFF,TRBV2,-,TRBD1,TRBJ2-1
TGTGCCAGCGATCTTGTCTTACGGTATGGCTACACCTTC,CASDLVLRYGYTF,TRBV6-6,-,-,TRBJ1-2
TGTGCCAGCAGCAAAGTCGGACAGGGGGTCAACGAGCAGTACTTC,CASSKVGQGVNEQYF,TRBV21-1,-,-,TRBJ2-7
TGTGCCAGCAGCTTAAGATATCGGAGTCGGTTTAGCTACGAGCAGTACTTC,CASSLRYRSRFSYEQYF,TRBV11-3,once,-,TRBJ2-7
TGTGCCAGCTCACCACGACTACCTGCAGACTACGAGCAGTACTTC,CASSPRLPADYEQYF,TRBV18,-,-,TRBJ2-7
TGTGCCAGCAGGGAATCGGGACTTTTCTACGAGCAGTACTTC,CASRESGLFYEQYF,TRBV2,many,-,TRBJ2-7
TGCGCCAGCACTATGATGAACACTGAAGCTTTCTTT,CASTMMNTEAFF,TRBV10-2,-,-,TRBJ1-1
TGTGCCAGCAGCTTACTGACGGGGACAAACCCCGGGGAGCTGTTTTTT,CASSLLTGTNPGELFF,TRBV7-9,-,-,TRBJ2-2
TGTGCCAGCGGAAGAGAGGCGGGAGCCGAGGAGACCCAGTACTTC,CASGREAGAEETQYF,TRBV7-9,-,TRBD2,TRBJ2-5
TGTGCCACCAGCAGAGGGGAGCCATGGTACAATGAGCAGTTCTTC,CATSRGEPWYNEQFF,TRBV15,-,-,TRBJ2-1
TGTGCCAGCAGTGAAGGACGGACAGGGAGCACAGATACGCAGTATTTT,CASSEGRTGSTDTQYF,TRBV6-1,-,TRBD1,TRBJ2-3
TGTGCCAGCAGCTTAGGGGCGCTAGCGCCCTCCTACAATGAGCAGTTCTTC,CASSLGALAPSYNEQFF,TRBV7-8,once,-,TRBJ2-1
TGTGCCAGCAGTTTATCGGCCCCGACAGGTACCTACGAGCAGTACTTC,CASSLSAPTGTYEQYF,TRBV27,-,-,TRBJ2-7
TGCGCCAGCAGCTTAGGGGGTGCGTCTCTTGGAAACACCATATATTTT,CASSLGGASLGNTIYF,TRBV5-1,-,-,TRBJ1-3
TGTGCCAGCCTCTCTACGGACAGAGAGAGCGGGGAGCTGTTTTTT,CASLSTDRESGELFF,TRBV7-9,-,-,TRBJ2-2
TGTGCCAGCAGGACAGGACTAGCGGGCCTCACCGGGGAGCTGTTTTTT,CASRTGLAGLTGELFF,TRBV27,-,TRBD2,TRBJ2-2
TGTGCCAGCAGTTACTCAGGACAGGGAACTTCACCCCTCCACTTT,CASSYSGQGTSPLHF,TRBV6-5,many,TRBD1,TRBJ1-6
TGTGCCAGCAGCTTGGACAGGTGGGGGCGGAGGGCCTACGAGCAGTACTTC,CASSLDRWGRRAYEQYF,TRBV7-8,-,-,TRBJ2-7